The following is a T cell receptor (beta chain) sequence with its context. These data come from a study of beta chain features in type 1 diabetes. The CDR3 length is 16 residues. Germline V gives CDR1 LNHNV, CDR2 YYDKDF (reference sequence). The V end lost 0 bases, the J end lost 1 base, and 12 bases lay between the germline ends. The sequenced template was cDNA made from the entire isolated RNA. TCRdb's table, derived via immunoSEQ multiplex PCR, lists solely in-frame clones and lacks some. The repertoire holds approximately 200,000 clones, with over 8.5% as singletons. Sequenced sample: naive CD4+ T cells from blood. The receptor was derived from a woman under 30 in good health. This sequence joins TRBV15 and TRBJ1-1; D remains ambiguous. The CDR3 nucleotides read TGTGCCACCAGCAGAGATCGTGCGGGCCGGAACACTGAAGCTTTCTTT. Protein sequence: CATSRDRAGRNTEAFF.